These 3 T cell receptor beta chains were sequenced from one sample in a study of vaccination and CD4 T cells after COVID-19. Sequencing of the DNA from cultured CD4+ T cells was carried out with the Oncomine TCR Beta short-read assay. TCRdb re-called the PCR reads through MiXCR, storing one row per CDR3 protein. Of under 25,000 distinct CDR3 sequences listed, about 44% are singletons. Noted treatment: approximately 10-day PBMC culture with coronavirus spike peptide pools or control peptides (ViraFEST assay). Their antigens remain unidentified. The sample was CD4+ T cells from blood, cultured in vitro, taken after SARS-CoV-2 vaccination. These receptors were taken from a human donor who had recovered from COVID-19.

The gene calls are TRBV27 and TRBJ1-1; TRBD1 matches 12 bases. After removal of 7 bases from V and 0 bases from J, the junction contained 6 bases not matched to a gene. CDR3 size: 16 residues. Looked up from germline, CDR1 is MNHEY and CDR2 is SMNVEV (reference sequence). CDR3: CASTAGTGGLNTEAFF. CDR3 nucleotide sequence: TGTGCCAGCACGGCCGGGACAGGGGGCTTGAACACTGAAGCTTTCTTT.

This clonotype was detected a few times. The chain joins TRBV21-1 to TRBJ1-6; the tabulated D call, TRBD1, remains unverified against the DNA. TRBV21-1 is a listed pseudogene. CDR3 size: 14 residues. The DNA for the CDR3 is TGTGCCAGCAGCGCGCGGTCGAAGACAGGACCCCTCCACTTT. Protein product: CASSARSKTGPLHF.

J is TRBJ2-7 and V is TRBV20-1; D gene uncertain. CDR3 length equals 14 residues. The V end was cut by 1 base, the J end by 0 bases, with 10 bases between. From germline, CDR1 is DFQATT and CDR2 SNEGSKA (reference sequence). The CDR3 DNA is TGCAGTGCTAGAGGCCAGGTCGCCTCCTACGAGCAGTACTTC. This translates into CSARGQVASYEQYF.